This T cell receptor beta chain emerged from a study of response to subunit inactivated influenza vaccine (dated 2018 in TCRdb). Describing the broader study: Deep quantitative profiling of the T cell receptor repertoire was used in the study to follow responses to a trivalent subunit inactivated influenza vaccine. On the study overall, not on this receptor specifically: The authors proposed that each seasonal influenza vaccination may bring in only a limited number of new T cells.

Libraries were prepared through RT-PCR. Sequencing took place on an Illumina HiSeq 2500. In TCRdb, the public reads were trimmed at Q25 with fastp and aligned with MiXCR, with productive beta chains retained. Every CDR3 protein is listed once, alongside the most common genes and DNA of its rows. The sample includes about 530,000 distinct CDR3 sequences, with under 15% observed a single time. 10% to 15% of the sample goes to the ten largest clones. Worth noting for this clonotype: It lacks a known antigen. No base quality information exists; no much larger clone differs at one position.

Reading the label with the study, this specimen's time point is: 45 days after influenza vaccine administration. This receptor was identified in a man aged 45-65 years who received an inactivated influenza vaccine. Donor details come from another sample of the same person, matched by shared clones. Sequencing used PBMCs from blood, obtained about 40 days after vaccination.

The nucleotide sequence is given as TGCGCCAGCAGCTTTCGAGGGCCCAACGATGAGCAGTTCTTC. Translated, it gives CASSFRGPNDEQFF. The chain is encoded by TRBV5-1 joined to TRBJ2-1, and TRBD2 may be the D gene, going by 5 matching bases. The CDR3, cysteine through phenylalanine, is 14 amino acids long. The read is trimmed to its CDR3 DNA, 42 bases read in frame from base 1. V and J are truncated by 2 bases and 8 bases respectively, leaving an intervening sequence of 14 bases. From a lookup of the germline V gene, CDR1 and CDR2 are SGHRS and YFSETQ.